This TCR beta chain comes out of a study of tumor-infiltrating lymphocytes in primary liver carcinoma. Germline DNA was also extracted, and blood RNA was taken from unsorted whole blood. Notes on the study in general: Tumor tissue displayed a significantly greater top-250-clone fraction than blood (p = 0.039).

The CDR3 runs to 15 residues. In germline, CDR1 is SGHAT, CDR2 FQNNGV. The sample holds a few counts of this clonotype. Its specificity is not known. The germline gene is not matched at one end of the junction; a read error may be the cause. Total RNA (roughly 540 ng) served as template for TCR beta cDNA synthesis primed by a constant-region primer. Generation of the TCR beta libraries relied on three nested multiplex PCR rounds using slightly modified ARM-PCR. In the first two PCR rounds, TRBV1-TRBV30 forward primers were paired with a C-beta reverse primer, and each round lasted around 10 cycles. Each CDR3 protein gets one entry after TCRdb re-called the multiplex PCR reads with MiXCR. Of about 200,000 distinct CDR3 sequences in the sample, about 61% were seen once.

The chain is built from TRBV11-2 and TRBJ2-5; TRBD2 agrees at 9 bases. The sequence came from a woman aged 60 to 75 with primary liver carcinoma and hepatitis B virus infection. Sequenced input: peripheral blood. This CDR3 reads CANSFATSGQETQYF. In DNA, the CDR3 is TGTGCCAACAGCTTTGCGACTAGCGGACAGGAGACCCAGTACTTC.